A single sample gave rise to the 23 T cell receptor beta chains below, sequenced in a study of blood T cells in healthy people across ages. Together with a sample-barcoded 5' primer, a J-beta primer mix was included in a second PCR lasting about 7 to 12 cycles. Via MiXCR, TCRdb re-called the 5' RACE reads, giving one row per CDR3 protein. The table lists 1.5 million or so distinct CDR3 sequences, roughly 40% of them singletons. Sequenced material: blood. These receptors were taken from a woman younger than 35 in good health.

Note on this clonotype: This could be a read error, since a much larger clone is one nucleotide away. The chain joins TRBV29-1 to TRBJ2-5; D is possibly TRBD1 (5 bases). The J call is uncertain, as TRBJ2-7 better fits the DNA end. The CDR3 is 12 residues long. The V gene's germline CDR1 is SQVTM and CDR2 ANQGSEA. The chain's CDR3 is CSVYGRANEQYF. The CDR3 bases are TGCAGCGTTTATGGCAGGGCCAACGAGCAGTACTTC.

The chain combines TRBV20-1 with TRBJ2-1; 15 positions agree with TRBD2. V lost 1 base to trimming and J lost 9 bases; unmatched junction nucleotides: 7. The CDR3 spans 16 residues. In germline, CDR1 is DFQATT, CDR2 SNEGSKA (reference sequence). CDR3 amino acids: CSARGLGLAGGAEQFF. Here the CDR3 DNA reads TGCAGTGCTAGAGGCCTGGGACTAGCGGGAGGCGCTGAGCAGTTCTTC.

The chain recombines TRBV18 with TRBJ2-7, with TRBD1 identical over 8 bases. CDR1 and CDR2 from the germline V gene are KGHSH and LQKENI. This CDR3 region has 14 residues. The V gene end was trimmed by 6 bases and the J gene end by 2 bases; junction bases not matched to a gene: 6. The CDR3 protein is CASSATGAPYEQYF. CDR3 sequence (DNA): TGTGCCAGCTCGGCGACAGGGGCCCCCTACGAGCAGTACTTC. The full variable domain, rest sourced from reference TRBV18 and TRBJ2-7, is NAGVMQNPRHLVRRRGQEARLRCSPMKGHSHVYWYRQLPEEGLKFMVYLQKENIIDESGMPKERFSAEFPKEGPSILRIQQVVRGDSAAYFCASSATGAPYEQYFGPGTRLTVT.

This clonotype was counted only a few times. CDR3 coding DNA: TGCAGTGCTATAACTAGGGGACAGGGCAATCAGCCCCAGCATTTT. This encodes CSAITRGQGNQPQHF. The chain joins TRBV20-1 to TRBJ1-5, with 8 bases identical to TRBD1. V gave up 4 bases and J gave up 2 bases; unmatched junction bases: 7. The length of the CDR3 is 15 residues. Germline-derived CDR1 and CDR2 are DFQATT and SNEGSKA (reference sequence).

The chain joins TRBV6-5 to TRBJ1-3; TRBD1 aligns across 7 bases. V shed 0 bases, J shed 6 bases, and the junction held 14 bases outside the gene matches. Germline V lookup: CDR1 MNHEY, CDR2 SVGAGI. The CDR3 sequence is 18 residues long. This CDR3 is CASSYSTQDRRKANTIYF. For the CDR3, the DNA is TGTGCCAGCAGTTACTCGACCCAGGACAGGCGTAAGGCAAACACCATATATTTT.

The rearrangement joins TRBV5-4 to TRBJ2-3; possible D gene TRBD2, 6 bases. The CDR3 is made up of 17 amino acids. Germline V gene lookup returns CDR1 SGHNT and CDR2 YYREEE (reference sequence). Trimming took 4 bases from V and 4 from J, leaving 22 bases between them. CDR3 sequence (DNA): TGTGCCAGCAGCCCTAGCGCGACAGAAACTCACGCAGATACGCAGTATTTT. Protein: CASSPSATETHADTQYF.

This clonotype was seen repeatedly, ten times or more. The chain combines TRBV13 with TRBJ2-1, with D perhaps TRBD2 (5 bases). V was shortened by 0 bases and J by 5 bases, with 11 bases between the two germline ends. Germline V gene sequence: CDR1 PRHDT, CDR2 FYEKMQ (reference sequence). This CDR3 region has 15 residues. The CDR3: CASSLGLGLDNEQFF. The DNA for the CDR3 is TGTGCCAGCAGCTTAGGCCTAGGACTCGACAATGAGCAGTTCTTC.

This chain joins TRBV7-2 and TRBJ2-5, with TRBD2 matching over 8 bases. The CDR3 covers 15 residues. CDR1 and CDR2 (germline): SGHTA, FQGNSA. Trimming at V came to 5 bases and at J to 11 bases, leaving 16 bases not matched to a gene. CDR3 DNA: TGTGCCAGCAGCCCAACCGGACTAGCCCACAATGAGCAGTACTTC. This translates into CASSPTGLAHNEQYF. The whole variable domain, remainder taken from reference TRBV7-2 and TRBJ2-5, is GAGVSQSPSNKVTEKGKDVELRCDPISGHTALYWYRQSLGQGLEFLIYFQGNSAPDKSGLPSDRFSAERTGGSVSTLTIQRTQQEDSAVYLCASSPTGLAHNEQYFGPGTRLLVL.

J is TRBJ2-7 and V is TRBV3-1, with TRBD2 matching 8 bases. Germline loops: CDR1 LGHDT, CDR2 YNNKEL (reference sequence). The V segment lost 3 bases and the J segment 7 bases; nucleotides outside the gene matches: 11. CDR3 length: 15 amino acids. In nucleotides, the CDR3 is TGTGCCAGCAGCCACGGGACTAGTGATGACAATGAGCAGTACTTC. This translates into CASSHGTSDDNEQYF.

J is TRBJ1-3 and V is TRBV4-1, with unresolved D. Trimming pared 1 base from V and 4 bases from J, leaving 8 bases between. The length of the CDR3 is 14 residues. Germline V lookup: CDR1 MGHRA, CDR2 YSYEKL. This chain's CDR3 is CASSQVQSGNTIYF. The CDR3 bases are TGCGCCAGCAGCCAAGTCCAGAGCGGAAACACCATATATTTT.

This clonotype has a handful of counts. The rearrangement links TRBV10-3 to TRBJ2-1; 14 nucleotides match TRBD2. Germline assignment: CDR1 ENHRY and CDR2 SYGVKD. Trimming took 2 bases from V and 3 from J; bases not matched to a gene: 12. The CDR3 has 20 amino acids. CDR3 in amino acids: CAISEPGTSGSTGFYNEQFF. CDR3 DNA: TGTGCCATCAGTGAGCCGGGGACTAGCGGGAGCACAGGGTTCTACAATGAGCAGTTCTTC.

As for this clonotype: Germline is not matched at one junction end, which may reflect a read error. CDR3 bases: TGTGCCAGCGGCACGGGGTGGACCCAGTATTTC. It translates to CASGTGWTQYF. J is TRBJ2-5 and V is TRBV4-2; D might be TRBD2 (5 bases). From germline, CDR1 is LGHNA and CDR2 YNFKEQ. CDR3 length equals 11 residues.

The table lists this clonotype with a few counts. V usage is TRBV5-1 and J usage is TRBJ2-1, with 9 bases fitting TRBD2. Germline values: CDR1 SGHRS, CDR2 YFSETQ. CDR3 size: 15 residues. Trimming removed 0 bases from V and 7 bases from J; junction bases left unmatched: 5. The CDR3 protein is CASSLERGERNEQFF. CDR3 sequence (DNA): TGCGCCAGCAGCTTGGAGCGGGGGGAACGTAATGAGCAGTTCTTC. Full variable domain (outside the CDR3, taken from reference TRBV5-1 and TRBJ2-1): KAGVTQTPRYLIKTRGQQVTLSCSPISGHRSVSWYQQTPGQGLQFLFEYFSETQRNKGNFPGRFSGRQFSNSRSEMNVSTLELGDSALYLCASSLERGERNEQFFGPGTRLTVL.

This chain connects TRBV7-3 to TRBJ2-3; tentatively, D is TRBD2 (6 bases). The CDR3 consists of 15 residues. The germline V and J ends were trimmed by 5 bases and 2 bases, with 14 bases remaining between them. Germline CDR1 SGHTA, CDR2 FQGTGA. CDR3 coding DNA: TGTGCCAGCAGCGGAGGCGGGGCCCACACAGATACGCAGTATTTT. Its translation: CASSGGGAHTDTQYF.

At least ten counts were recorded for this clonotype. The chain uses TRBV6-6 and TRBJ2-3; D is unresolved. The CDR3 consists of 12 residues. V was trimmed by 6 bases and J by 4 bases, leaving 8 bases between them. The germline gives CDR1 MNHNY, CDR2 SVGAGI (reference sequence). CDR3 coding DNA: TGTGCCAGCAGCTCTAGACCAGATACGCAGTATTTT. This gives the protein CASSSRPDTQYF.

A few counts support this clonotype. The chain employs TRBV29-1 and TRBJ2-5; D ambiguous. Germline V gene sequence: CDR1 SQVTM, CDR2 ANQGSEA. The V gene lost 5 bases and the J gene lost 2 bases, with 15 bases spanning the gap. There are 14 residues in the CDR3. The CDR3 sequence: CSVTSGPQQETQYF. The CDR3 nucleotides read TGCAGCGTTACTTCTGGACCGCAACAAGAGACCCAGTACTTC.

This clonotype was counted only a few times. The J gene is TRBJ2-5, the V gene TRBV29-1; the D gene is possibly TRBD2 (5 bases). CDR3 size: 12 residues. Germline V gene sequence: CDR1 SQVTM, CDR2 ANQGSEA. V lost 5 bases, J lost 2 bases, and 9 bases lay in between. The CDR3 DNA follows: TGCAGCGTTCTGGGGAGACAAGAGACCCAGTACTTC. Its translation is CSVLGRQETQYF.

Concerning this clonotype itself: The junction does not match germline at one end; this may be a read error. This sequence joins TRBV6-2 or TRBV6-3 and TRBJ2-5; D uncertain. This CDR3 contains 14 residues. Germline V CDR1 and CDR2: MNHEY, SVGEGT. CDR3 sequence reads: CASSDSDEAETQYF. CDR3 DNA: TGTGCCAGCAGTGACTCTGATGAGGCAGAGACCCAGTACTTC.

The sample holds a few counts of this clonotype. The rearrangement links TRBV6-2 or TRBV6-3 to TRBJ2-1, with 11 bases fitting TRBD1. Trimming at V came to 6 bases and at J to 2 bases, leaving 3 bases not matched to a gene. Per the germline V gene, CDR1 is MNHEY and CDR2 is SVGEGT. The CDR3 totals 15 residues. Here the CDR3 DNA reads TGTGCCAGCAGGCGGACAGGGGGCCCCTACAATGAGCAGTTCTTC. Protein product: CASRRTGGPYNEQFF.

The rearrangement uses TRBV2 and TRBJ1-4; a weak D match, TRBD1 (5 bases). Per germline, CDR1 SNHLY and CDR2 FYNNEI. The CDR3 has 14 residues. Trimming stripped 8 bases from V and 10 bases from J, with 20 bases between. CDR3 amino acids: CASATGTSSGKLFF. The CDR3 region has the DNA TGTGCCAGCGCAACCGGGACCTCCTCAGGAAAACTGTTTTTT.

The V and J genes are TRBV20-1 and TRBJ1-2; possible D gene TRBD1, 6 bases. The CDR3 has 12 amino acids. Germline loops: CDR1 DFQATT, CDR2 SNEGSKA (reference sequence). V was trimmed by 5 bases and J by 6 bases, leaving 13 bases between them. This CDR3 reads CSAYGGNDGYTF. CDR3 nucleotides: TGCAGTGCTTATGGGGGCAATGATGGCTACACCTTC.

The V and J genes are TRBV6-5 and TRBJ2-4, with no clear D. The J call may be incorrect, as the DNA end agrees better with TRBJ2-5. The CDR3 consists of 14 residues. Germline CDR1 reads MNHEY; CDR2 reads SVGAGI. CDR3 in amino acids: CASSYWSNQETQYF. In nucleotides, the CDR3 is TGTGCCAGCAGTTACTGGAGTAACCAAGAGACCCAGTACTTC.

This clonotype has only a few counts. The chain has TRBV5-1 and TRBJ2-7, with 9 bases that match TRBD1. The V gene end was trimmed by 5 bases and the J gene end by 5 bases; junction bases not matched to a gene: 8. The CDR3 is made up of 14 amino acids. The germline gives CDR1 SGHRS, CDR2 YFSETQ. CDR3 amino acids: CASSHTGTGNEQYF. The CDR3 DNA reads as TGCGCCAGCAGTCATACCGGGACAGGGAACGAGCAGTACTTC. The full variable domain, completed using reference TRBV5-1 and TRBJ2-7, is KAGVTQTPRYLIKTRGQQVTLSCSPISGHRSVSWYQQTPGQGLQFLFEYFSETQRNKGNFPGRFSGRQFSNSRSEMNVSTLELGDSALYLCASSHTGTGNEQYFGPGTRLTVT.